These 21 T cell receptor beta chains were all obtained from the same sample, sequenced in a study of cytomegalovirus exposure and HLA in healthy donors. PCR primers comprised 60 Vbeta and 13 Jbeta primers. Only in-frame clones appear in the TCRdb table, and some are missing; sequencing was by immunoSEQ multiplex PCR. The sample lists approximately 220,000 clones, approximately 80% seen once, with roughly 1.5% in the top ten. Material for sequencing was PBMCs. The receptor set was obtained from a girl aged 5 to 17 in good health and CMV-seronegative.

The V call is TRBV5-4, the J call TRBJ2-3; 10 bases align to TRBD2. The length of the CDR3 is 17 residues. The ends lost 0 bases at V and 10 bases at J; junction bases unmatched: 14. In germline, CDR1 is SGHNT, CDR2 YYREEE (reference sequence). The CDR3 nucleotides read TGTGCCAGCAGCTTGGCGCTAGCGGGAGAGTTAACCGGGGCGCAGTATTTT. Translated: CASSLALAGELTGAQYF.

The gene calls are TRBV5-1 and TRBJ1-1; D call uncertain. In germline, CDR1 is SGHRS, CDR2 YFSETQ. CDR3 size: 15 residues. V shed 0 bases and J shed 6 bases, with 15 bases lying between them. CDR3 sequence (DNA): TGCGCCAGCAGCTTGGGGAGTCCTAATAGCGCTGAAGCTTTCTTT. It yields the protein CASSLGSPNSAEAFF.

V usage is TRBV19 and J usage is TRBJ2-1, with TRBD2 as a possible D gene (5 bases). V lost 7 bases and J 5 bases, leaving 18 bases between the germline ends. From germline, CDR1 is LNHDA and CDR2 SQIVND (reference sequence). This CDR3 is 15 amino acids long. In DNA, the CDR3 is TGTGCCAGTACCGCGCGTGGACTCTCGGACAATGAGCAGTTCTTC. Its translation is CASTARGLSDNEQFF.

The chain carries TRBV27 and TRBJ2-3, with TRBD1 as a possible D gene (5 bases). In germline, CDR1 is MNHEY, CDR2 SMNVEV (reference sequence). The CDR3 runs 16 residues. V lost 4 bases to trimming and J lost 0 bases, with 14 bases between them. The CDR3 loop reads CASSSYRQRSTDTQYF. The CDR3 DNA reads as TGTGCCAGCAGTTCATACCGACAGAGAAGCACAGATACGCAGTATTTT.

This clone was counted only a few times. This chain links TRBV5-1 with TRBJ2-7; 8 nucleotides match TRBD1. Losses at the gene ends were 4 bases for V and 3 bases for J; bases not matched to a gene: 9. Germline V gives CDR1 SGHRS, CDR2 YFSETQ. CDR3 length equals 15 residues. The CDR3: CASSLGWGQDYEQYF. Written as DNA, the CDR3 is TGCGCCAGCAGCCTCGGTTGGGGACAGGACTACGAGCAGTACTTC.

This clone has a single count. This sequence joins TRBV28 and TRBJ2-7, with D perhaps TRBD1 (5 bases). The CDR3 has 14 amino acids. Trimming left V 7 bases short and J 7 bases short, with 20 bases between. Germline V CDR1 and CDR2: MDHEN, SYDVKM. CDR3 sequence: CASTLSQGSREQYF. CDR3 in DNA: TGTGCCAGCACGCTCTCCCAGGGATCGCGGGAGCAGTACTTC.

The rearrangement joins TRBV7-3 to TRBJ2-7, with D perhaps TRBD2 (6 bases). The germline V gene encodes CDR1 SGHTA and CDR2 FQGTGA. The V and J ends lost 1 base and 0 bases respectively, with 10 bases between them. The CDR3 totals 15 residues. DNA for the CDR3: TGTGCCAGCAGCTTAAACGGGGGATCCTCCTACGAGCAGTACTTC. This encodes CASSLNGGSSYEQYF.

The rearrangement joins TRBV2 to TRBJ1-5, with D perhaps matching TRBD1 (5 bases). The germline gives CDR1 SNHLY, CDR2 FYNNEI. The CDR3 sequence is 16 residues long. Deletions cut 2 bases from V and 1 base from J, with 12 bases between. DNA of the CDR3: TGTGCCAGCAGTGAATTTGCAGGGCCAAGCAATCAGCCCCAGCATTTT. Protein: CASSEFAGPSNQPQHF.

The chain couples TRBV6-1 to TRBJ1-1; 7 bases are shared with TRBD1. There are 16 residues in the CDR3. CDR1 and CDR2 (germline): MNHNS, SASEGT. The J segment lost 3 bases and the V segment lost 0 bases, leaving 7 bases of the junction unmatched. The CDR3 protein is CASSEATGQPHTEAFF. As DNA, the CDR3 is TGTGCCAGCAGTGAAGCTACGGGACAGCCTCACACTGAAGCTTTCTTT.

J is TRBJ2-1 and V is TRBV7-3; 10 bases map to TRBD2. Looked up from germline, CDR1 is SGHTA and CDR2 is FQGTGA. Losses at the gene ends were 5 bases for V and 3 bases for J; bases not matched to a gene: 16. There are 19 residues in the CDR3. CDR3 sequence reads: CASSPMTSLAGGHYNEQFF. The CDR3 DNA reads TGTGCCAGCAGCCCGATGACATCCTTAGCGGGGGGACACTACAATGAGCAGTTCTTC.

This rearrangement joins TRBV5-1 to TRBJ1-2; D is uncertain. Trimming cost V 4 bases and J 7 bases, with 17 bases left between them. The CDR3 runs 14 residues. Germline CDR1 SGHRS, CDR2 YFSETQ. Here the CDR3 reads CASSHGRSGSGYTF. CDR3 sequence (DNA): TGCGCCAGCAGCCATGGACGGAGCGGCTCTGGCTACACCTTC.

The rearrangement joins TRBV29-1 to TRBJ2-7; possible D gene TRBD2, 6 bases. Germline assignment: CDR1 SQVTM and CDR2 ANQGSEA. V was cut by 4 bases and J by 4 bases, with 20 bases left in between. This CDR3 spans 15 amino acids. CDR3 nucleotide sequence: TGCAGCGTTGGGGCATCCTTGCGGGGACCTTACGAGCAGTACTTC. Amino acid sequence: CSVGASLRGPYEQYF.

As DNA, the CDR3 is TGTGCCAGCAGCTTAGGTCGACTAGTTGCCGATGAGCAGTTCTTC. Translated: CASSLGRLVADEQFF. This chain joins TRBV13 and TRBJ2-1, with D possibly matching TRBD2 (6 bases). CDR1 is PRHDT, CDR2 FYEKMQ, per germline (reference sequence). V was pared by 0 bases and J by 8 bases, with 14 bases between. The CDR3 is 15 residues long.

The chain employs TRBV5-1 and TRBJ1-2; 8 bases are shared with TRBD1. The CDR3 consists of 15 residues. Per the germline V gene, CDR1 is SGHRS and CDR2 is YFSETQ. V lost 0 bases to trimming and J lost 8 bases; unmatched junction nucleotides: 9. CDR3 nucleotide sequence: TGCGCCAGCAGCTTGGAAGGCGACAGGGGAGGAGGCTACACCTTC. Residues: CASSLEGDRGGGYTF.

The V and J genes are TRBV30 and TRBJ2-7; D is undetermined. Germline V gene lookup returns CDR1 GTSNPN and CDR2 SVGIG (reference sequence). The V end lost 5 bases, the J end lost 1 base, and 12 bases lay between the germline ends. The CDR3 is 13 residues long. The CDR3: CAWSPPSSYEQYF. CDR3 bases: TGTGCCTGGTCCCCCCCTAGTTCCTACGAGCAGTACTTC.

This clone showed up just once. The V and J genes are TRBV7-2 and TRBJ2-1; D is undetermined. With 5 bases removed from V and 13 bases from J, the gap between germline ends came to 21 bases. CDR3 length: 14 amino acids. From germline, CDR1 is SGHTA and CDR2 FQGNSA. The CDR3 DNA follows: TGTGCCAGCAGCCAAAACCAAGCCCCCTCACGACAGTTCTTC. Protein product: CASSQNQAPSRQFF.

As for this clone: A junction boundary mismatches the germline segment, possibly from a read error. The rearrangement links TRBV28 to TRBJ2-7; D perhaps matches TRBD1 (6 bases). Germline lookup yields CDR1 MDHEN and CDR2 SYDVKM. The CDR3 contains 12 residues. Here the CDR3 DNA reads TGTGCCAACAGTCAGGGGAGATACGAGCAGTACTTC. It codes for CANSQGRYEQYF.

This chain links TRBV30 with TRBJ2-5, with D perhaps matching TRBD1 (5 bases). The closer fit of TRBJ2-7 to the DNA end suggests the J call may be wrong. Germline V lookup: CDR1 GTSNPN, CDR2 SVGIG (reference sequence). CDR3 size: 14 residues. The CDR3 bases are TGTGCCTGGAGTCCAGACAGACATACCTACGAGCAGTACTTC. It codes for CAWSPDRHTYEQYF.

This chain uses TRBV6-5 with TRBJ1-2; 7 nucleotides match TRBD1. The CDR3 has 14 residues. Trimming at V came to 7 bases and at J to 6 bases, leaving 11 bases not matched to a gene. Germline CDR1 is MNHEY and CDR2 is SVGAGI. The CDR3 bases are TGTGCCAGCAAAAACAGGGGATCTTCGGATGGCTACACCTTC. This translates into CASKNRGSSDGYTF.

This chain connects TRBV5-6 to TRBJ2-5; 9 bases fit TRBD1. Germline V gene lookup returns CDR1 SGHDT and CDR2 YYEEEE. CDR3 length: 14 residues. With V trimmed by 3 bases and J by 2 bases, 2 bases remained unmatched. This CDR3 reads CASSYGTGQETQYF. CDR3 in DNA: TGTGCCAGCAGCTACGGGACAGGGCAAGAGACCCAGTACTTC. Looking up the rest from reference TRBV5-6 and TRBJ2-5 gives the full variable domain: DAGVTQSPTHLIKTRGQQVTLRCSPKSGHDTVSWYQQALGQGPQFIFQYYEEEERQRGNFPDRFSGHQFPNYSSELNVNALLLGDSALYLCASSYGTGQETQYFGPGTRLLVL.

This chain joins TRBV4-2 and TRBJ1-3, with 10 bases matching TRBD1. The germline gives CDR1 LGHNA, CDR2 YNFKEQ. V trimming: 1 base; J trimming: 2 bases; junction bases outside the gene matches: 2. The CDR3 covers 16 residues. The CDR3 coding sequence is TGTGCCAGCAGCCAAGCGGGGACAGGGGCTGGAAACACCATATATTTT. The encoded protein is CASSQAGTGAGNTIYF.